The clone carrying this T cell receptor beta chain was picked up one time. The target antigen is unknown. The data are from a study of OX40 agonist ivuxolimab in advanced cancers. Study summary: Ivuxolimab doses were 0.01, 0.1, 0.3, 1.5, 3 or 10 mg/kg every 2 weeks. It was permissible to have had prior anti-PD-1, anti-PD-L1 or anti-CTLA-4 therapy, and around 40% had some.

Trimming at V came to 6 bases and at J to 1 base, leaving 3 bases not matched to a gene. The germline V gene encodes CDR1 SNHLY and CDR2 FYNNEI. The CDR3 runs 14 residues. The repertoire was sequenced with immunoSEQ multiplex PCR; TCRdb's copy has only in-frame clones and lacks some. In the table there are under 80,000 clones, around nine tenths of which are singletons. General study results and limits: CD4+ and CD8+ blood T cells expanded clonally by week 6 at 0.1 to 3.0 mg/kg. Among T cells, CD8+ cells averaged more expanded clones than CD4+ cells.

This TCR came from an adult with an advanced solid tumor such as melanoma, head and neck, liver or kidney cancer. The chain employs TRBV2 and TRBJ1-1, with 9 bases that match TRBD1. Sequences were derived from CD4+ or CD8+ T cells sorted from blood, sampled in a trial of the OX40 agonist ivuxolimab. CDR3 loop: CASSDRGGNTEAFF. CDR3 DNA: TGTGCCAGCAGCGACAGGGGGGGGAACACTGAAGCTTTCTTT.